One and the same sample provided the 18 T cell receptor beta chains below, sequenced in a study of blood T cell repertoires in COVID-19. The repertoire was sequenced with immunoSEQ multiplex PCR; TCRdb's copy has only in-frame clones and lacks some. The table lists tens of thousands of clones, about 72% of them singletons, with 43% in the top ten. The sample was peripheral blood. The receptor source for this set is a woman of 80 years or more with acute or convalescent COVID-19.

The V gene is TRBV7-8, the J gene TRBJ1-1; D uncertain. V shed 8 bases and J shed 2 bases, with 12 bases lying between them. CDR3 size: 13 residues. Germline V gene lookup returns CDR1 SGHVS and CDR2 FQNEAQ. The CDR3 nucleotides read TGTGCCAGCTCTCGAGAGAAAAACACTGAAGCTTTCTTT. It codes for CASSREKNTEAFF.

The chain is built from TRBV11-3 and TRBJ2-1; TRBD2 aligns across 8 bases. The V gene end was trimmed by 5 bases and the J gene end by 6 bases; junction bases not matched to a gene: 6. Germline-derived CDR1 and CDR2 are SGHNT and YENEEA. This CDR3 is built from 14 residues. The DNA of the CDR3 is TGTGCCAGCAGCGGAACTAGCGGCCGCAATGAGCAGTTCTTC. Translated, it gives CASSGTSGRNEQFF.

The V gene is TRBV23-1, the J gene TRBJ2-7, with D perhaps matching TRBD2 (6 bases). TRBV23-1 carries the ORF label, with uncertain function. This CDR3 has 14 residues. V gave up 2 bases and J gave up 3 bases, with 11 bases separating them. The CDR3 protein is CASSQHPDYYEQYF. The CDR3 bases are TGCGCCAGCAGTCAACACCCGGACTACTACGAGCAGTACTTC.

CDR3: CSVDPGANEKLFF. CDR3 coding DNA: TGCAGCGTTGACCCGGGAGCGAATGAAAAACTGTTTTTT. The gene calls are TRBV29-1 and TRBJ1-4; D not certain. This CDR3 contains 13 residues. V lost 3 bases and J lost 5, with 10 bases in between. The germline CDR1 and CDR2 sequences are SQVTM and ANQGSEA.

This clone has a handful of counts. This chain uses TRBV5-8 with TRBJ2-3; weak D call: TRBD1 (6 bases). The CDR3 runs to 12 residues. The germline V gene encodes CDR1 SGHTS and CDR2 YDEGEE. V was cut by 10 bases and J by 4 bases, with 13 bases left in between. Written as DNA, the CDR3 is TGTGCCTCACACAGGGACCCAGATACGCAGTATTTT. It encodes CASHRDPDTQYF.

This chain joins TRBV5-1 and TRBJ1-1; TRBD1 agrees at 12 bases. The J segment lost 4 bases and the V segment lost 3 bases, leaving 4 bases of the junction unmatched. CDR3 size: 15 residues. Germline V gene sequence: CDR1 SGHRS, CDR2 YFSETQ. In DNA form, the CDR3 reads TGCGCCAGCAGCTGGGGACAGGGGGCTACCACTGAAGCTTTCTTT. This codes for CASSWGQGATTEAFF. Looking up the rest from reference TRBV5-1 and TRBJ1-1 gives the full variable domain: KAGVTQTPRYLIKTRGQQVTLSCSPISGHRSVSWYQQTPGQGLQFLFEYFSETQRNKGNFPGRFSGRQFSNSRSEMNVSTLELGDSALYLCASSWGQGATTEAFFGQGTRLTVV.

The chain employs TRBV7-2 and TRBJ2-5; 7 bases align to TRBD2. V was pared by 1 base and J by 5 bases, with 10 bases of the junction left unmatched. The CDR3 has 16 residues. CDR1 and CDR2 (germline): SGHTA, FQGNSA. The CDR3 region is CASSLGPAGEGETQYF. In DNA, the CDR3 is TGTGCCAGCAGCTTAGGCCCGGCGGGAGAGGGTGAGACCCAGTACTTC.

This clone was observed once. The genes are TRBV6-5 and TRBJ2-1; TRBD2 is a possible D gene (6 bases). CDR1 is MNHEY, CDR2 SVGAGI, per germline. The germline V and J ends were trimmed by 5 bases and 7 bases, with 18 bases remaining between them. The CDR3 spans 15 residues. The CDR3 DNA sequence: TGTGCCAGCAGTATACGCCTAGCGACGTTGAATGAGCAGTTCTTC. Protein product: CASSIRLATLNEQFF.

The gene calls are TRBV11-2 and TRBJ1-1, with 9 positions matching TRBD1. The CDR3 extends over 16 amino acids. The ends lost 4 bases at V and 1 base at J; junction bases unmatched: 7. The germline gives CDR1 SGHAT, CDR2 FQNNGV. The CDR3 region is CASSSPQGQGNTEAFF. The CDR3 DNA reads TGTGCCAGCAGCTCCCCACAGGGACAGGGGAACACTGAAGCTTTCTTT. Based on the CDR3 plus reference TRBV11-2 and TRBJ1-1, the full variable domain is EAGVAQSPRYKIIEKRQSVAFWCNPISGHATLYWYQQILGQGPKLLIQFQNNGVVDDSQLPKDRFSAERLKGVDSTLKIQPAKLEDSAVYLCASSSPQGQGNTEAFFGQGTRLTVV.

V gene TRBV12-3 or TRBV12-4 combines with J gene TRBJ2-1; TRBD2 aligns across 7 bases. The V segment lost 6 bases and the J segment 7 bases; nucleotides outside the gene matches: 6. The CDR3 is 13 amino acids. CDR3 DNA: TGTGCCAGCAGAACGGGACTAACAAATGAGCAGTTCTTC. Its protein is CASRTGLTNEQFF.

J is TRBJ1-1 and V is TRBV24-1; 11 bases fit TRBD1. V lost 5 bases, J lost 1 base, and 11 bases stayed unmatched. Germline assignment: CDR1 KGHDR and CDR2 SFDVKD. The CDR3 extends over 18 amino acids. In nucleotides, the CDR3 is TGTGCCACCAGTGCCGCAACCGGGACAGGGGGAAAGAACACTGAAGCTTTCTTT. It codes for CATSAATGTGGKNTEAFF.

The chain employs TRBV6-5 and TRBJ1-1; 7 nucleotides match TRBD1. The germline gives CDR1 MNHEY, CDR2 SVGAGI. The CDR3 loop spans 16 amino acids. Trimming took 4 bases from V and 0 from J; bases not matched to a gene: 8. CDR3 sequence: CASSFAGGLMNTEAFF. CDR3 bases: TGTGCCAGCAGTTTCGCAGGGGGACTCATGAACACTGAAGCTTTCTTT.

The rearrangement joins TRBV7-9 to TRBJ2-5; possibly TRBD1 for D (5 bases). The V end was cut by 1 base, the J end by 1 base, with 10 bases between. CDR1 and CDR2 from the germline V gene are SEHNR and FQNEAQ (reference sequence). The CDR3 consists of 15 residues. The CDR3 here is CASSLDTGPQETQYF. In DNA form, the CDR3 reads TGTGCCAGCAGCTTAGACACAGGACCCCAAGAGACCCAGTACTTC.

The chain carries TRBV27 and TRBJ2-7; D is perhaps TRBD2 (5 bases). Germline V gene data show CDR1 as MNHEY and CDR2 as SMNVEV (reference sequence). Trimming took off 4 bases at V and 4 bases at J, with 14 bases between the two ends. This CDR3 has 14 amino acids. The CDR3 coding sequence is TGTGCCAGCAGTTCGTTAGCTGAGGGTTACGAGCAGTACTTC. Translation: CASSSLAEGYEQYF.

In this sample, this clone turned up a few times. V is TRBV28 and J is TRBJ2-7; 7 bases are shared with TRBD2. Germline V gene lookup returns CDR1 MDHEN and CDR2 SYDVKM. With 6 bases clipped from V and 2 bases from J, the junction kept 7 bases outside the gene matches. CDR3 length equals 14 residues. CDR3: CASRGAGLTYEQYF. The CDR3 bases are TGTGCCAGCAGGGGAGCGGGACTGACCTACGAGCAGTACTTC.

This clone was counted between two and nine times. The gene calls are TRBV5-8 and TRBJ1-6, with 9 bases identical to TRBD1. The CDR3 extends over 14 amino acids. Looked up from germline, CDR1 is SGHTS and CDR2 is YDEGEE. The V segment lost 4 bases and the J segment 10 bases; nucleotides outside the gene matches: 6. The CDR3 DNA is TGTGCCAGCAGCCGGGACAGGGTCAGGTCACCCCTCCACTTT. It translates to CASSRDRVRSPLHF. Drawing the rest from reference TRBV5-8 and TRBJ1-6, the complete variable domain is EAGVTQSPTHLIKTRGQQATLRCSPISGHTSVYWYQQALGLGLQFLLWYDEGEERNRGNFPPRFSGRQFPNYSSELNVNALELEDSALYLCASSRDRVRSPLHFGNGTRLTVT.

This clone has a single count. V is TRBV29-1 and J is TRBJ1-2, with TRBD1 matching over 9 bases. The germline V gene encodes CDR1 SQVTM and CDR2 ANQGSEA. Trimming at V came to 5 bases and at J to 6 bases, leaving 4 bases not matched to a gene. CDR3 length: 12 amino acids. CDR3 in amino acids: CSVQRQGDGYTF. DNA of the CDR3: TGCAGCGTTCAGAGACAGGGGGATGGCTACACCTTC.

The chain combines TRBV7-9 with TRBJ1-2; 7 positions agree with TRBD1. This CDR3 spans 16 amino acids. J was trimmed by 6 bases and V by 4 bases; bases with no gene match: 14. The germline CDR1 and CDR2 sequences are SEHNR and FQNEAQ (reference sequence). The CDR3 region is CASSYKQGPQGHGYTF. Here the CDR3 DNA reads TGTGCCAGCAGCTACAAACAGGGGCCACAGGGCCATGGCTACACCTTC. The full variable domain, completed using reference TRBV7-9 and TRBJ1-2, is DTGVSQNPRHKITKRGQNVTFRCDPISEHNRLYWYRQTLGQGPEFLTYFQNEAQLEKSRLLSDRFSAERPKGSFSTLEIQRTEQGDSAMYLCASSYKQGPQGHGYTFGSGTRLTVV.